Following are 23 T cell receptor beta chains from one sample sequenced in a study of CD8+ T cells in alopecia areata. Treatment given: oral pan-JAK inhibitor, 5-10 mg twice daily. Collection of lesional scalp punch biopsies and peripheral blood was performed in alopecia areata patients. RNA, once extracted, was reverse transcribed into cDNA for use as the sequencing template. Profiling relied on immunoSEQ multiplex PCR, and the TCRdb table lists in-frame clones only, not all of them. The sample shows approximately 6,900 clones, around 70% of them seen only once. The sample was skin, taken at week 4, from a patient treated with tofacitinib. Receptors originate from a human donor with alopecia areata.

This chain connects TRBV11-2 to TRBJ2-2, with unresolved D. Per the germline V gene, CDR1 is SGHAT and CDR2 is FQNNGV. The ends were cut back, 0 bases at V and 5 bases at J, with 7 bases in the middle. This CDR3 region has 14 residues. The CDR3 loop is CASSLDRRTGELFF. As DNA, the CDR3 is TGTGCCAGCAGCTTAGATCGGCGGACCGGGGAGCTGTTTTTT.

The genes are TRBV7-4 and TRBJ1-2; tentative D call: TRBD1 (6 bases). CDR1 and CDR2 (germline): SGHVT, SQSDAQ. This CDR3 contains 16 residues. The V and J ends lost 2 bases and 0 bases respectively, with 13 bases between them. This CDR3 is CASSLRGTPPNYGYTF. In DNA, the CDR3 is TGTGCCAGCAGCTTACGGGGGACACCTCCTAACTATGGCTACACCTTC.

This chain connects TRBV9 to TRBJ2-3; 15 nucleotides align to TRBD2. Germline V lookup: CDR1 SGDLS, CDR2 YYNGEE. The trim removed 3 bases at V and 0 bases at J, leaving 5 bases unmatched. The CDR3 is 18 amino acids. The CDR3 reads CASSAGTSGRSSTDTQYF. Here the CDR3 DNA reads TGTGCCAGCAGCGCCGGGACTAGCGGGAGGAGCAGCACAGATACGCAGTATTTT.

This chain connects TRBV2 to TRBJ1-1, with no clear D. Germline CDR1 SNHLY, CDR2 FYNNEI. This CDR3 region has 14 residues. V was pared by 7 bases and J by 5 bases, with 17 bases between. CDR3 loop: CASTFRVGGTEAFF. The CDR3 DNA follows: TGTGCCAGCACTTTCCGCGTCGGAGGGACTGAAGCTTTCTTT.

This rearrangement joins TRBV9 to TRBJ2-3, with 7 bases that match TRBD1. V lost 2 bases to trimming and J lost 2 bases; unmatched junction nucleotides: 11. CDR3 length: 17 amino acids. Germline V gene data show CDR1 as SGDLS and CDR2 as YYNGEE. The CDR3, as DNA: TGTGCCAGCAGCGTTAGGGACAGTCTTACAAACACAGATACGCAGTATTTT. Amino acid sequence: CASSVRDSLTNTDTQYF.

J is TRBJ2-5 and V is TRBV19; D could derive from TRBD1 or TRBD2 (5 bases each). The tail of the sequence fits TRBJ2-7 better, so the J call may be wrong. Germline loops: CDR1 LNHDA, CDR2 SQIVND (reference sequence). The CDR3 sequence is 14 residues long. CDR3 nucleotides: TGTGCCAGTAGTATTGGGGGACCCACCTACGAGCAGTACTTC. This codes for CASSIGGPTYEQYF.

The V and J genes are TRBV14 and TRBJ2-7; D unclear. Germline CDR1 is SGHDN and CDR2 is FVKESK. V lost 1 base and J 2 bases, leaving 18 bases between the germline ends. The CDR3 runs 17 residues. This CDR3 reads CASSQGWTPRVPYEQYF. The CDR3 bases are TGTGCCAGCAGCCAAGGTTGGACCCCCCGAGTCCCCTACGAGCAGTACTTC.

This rearrangement joins TRBV9 to TRBJ2-7, with TRBD1 matching over 7 bases. The CDR3 spans 15 residues. The V segment lost 2 bases and the J segment 3 bases; nucleotides outside the gene matches: 8. Germline CDR1 SGDLS, CDR2 YYNGEE. DNA for the CDR3: TGTGCCAGCAGCGTTACAGGGGCGTTTTTCTACGAGCAGTACTTC. Translated, it gives CASSVTGAFFYEQYF.

V usage is TRBV6-4 and J usage is TRBJ1-1; D uncertain. Between the trimmed V and J ends, which lost 0 bases and 10 bases, there was a span of 12 bases. This CDR3 has 13 amino acids. CDR1 is MRHNA, CDR2 SNTAGT, per germline. The DNA of the CDR3 is TGTGCCAGCAGTGACTCACCTCATCGGGTAGCTTTCTTT. It yields the protein CASSDSPHRVAFF.

This chain connects TRBV9 to TRBJ2-3; 9 bases align to TRBD2. The trim removed 3 bases at V and 3 bases at J, leaving 5 bases unmatched. The germline gives CDR1 SGDLS, CDR2 YYNGEE. The CDR3 is 15 residues long. The CDR3, as DNA: TGTGCCAGCAGCGGCGGGGGGGCCGGGACAGATACGCAGTATTTT. As protein: CASSGGGAGTDTQYF.

The chain carries TRBV6-1 and TRBJ2-1, with 12 bases lining up with TRBD2. The trim removed 3 bases at V and 4 bases at J, leaving 4 bases unmatched. The germline gives CDR1 MNHNS, CDR2 SASEGT. CDR3 length: 16 residues. This CDR3 is CASSDRLAGGYNEQFF. DNA of the CDR3: TGTGCCAGCAGTGACCGGCTAGCGGGAGGGTACAATGAGCAGTTCTTC.

This clone was counted between two and nine times. The rearrangement joins TRBV27 to TRBJ2-1; 10 bases fit TRBD1. Germline-derived CDR1 and CDR2 are MNHEY and SMNVEV (reference sequence). The CDR3 extends over 17 amino acids. V lost 5 bases to trimming and J lost 1 base; unmatched junction nucleotides: 8. CDR3 region: CASSPPPGQGSYNEQFF. In DNA, the CDR3 is TGTGCCAGCAGTCCTCCTCCGGGACAGGGGTCCTACAATGAGCAGTTCTTC.

V is TRBV19 and J is TRBJ1-5, with 7 bases lining up with TRBD1. Germline-derived CDR1 and CDR2 are LNHDA and SQIVND (reference sequence). V gave up 1 base and J gave up 3 bases; unmatched junction bases: 6. CDR3 length equals 16 residues. CDR3 sequence (DNA): TGTGCCAGTAGTATAGGTACAGGGGTGAACAATCAGCCCCAGCATTTT. Encoded protein: CASSIGTGVNNQPQHF.

The CDR3 loop reads CASSPSGTYYEQYF. CDR3 sequence (DNA): TGTGCCAGCAGTCCGAGCGGGACTTACTACGAGCAGTACTTC. V gene TRBV2 combines with J gene TRBJ2-7; 7 bases align to TRBD2. The V gene end was trimmed by 5 bases and the J gene end by 3 bases; junction bases not matched to a gene: 7. Germline CDR1 SNHLY, CDR2 FYNNEI. The CDR3 length is 14 residues.

The chain has TRBV10-3 and TRBJ1-1; the D is unclear. Trimming shortened V by 4 bases and J by 1 base, and 7 bases separated the two germline ends. CDR3 length equals 13 residues. Germline CDR1 is ENHRY and CDR2 is SYGVKD. DNA for the CDR3: TGTGCCATCAGTGTGACCGGGAACACTGAAGCTTTCTTT. The encoded protein is CAISVTGNTEAFF.

This clone was observed a handful of times. This sequence joins TRBV15 and TRBJ2-1, with D uncertain. CDR1 is LNHNV and CDR2 is YYDKDF in the germline V gene (reference sequence). V gave up 3 bases and J gave up 0 bases, with 15 bases separating them. The CDR3 extends over 17 amino acids. The CDR3 nucleotides read TGTGCCACCAGCAGGAACGACTGGCACAGCTCCTACAATGAGCAGTTCTTC. Translating it yields CATSRNDWHSSYNEQFF.

This sequence joins TRBV4-1 and TRBJ1-5, with D maybe TRBD1 (5 bases). The V end was cut by 1 base, the J end by 4 bases, with 11 bases between. Germline V gene lookup returns CDR1 MGHRA and CDR2 YSYEKL. This CDR3 has 15 amino acids. CDR3 residues: CASSQGLQVNQPQHF. CDR3 DNA: TGCGCCAGCAGCCAAGGTCTACAGGTTAATCAGCCCCAGCATTTT.

The rearrangement links TRBV5-1 to TRBJ2-3; TRBD1 matches at 7 bases. V lost 2 bases and J lost 6; bases outside the gene matches: 9. This CDR3 is built from 15 residues. Germline lookup yields CDR1 SGHRS and CDR2 YFSETQ. CDR3 residues: CASSFKGAQADTQYF. The DNA of the CDR3 is TGCGCCAGCAGCTTCAAGGGGGCTCAGGCCGATACGCAGTATTTT.

V is TRBV27 and J is TRBJ2-1; perhaps TRBD1 as D (6 bases). The CDR3 loop spans 15 amino acids. V was cut by 5 bases and J by 2 bases, with 13 bases left in between. Germline V lookup: CDR1 MNHEY, CDR2 SMNVEV (reference sequence). DNA for the CDR3: TGTGCCAGCAGTACACAGGGCCCCCCCTACAATGAGCAGTTCTTC. Residues: CASSTQGPPYNEQFF.

J is TRBJ2-3 and V is TRBV7-6; perhaps TRBD2 as D (6 bases). There are 14 residues in the CDR3. V shed 5 bases and J shed 7 bases, with 16 bases lying between them. From germline, CDR1 is SGHVS and CDR2 FNYEAQ. The CDR3, as DNA: TGTGCCAGCAGCGATCAGCGGGTCAGGAATACGCAGTATTTT. Translating gives CASSDQRVRNTQYF.

The J gene is TRBJ1-5, the V gene TRBV6-1; D gene ambiguous. The ends were cut back, 5 bases at V and 7 bases at J, with 12 bases in the middle. Germline lookup yields CDR1 MNHNS and CDR2 SASEGT. The CDR3 has 13 amino acids. CDR3 region: CASSTRPKQPQHF. For the CDR3, the DNA is TGTGCCAGCAGTACTCGACCCAAACAGCCCCAGCATTTT.

J is TRBJ1-2 and V is TRBV18; D is undetermined. The V and J ends lost 2 bases and 4 bases respectively, with 14 bases between them. CDR3 size: 15 residues. Per germline, CDR1 KGHSH and CDR2 LQKENI. The CDR3 reads CASSPRRPRPYGYTF. The DNA for the CDR3 is TGTGCCAGCTCACCAAGGCGACCCAGGCCCTATGGCTACACCTTC.

This chain uses TRBV2 with TRBJ1-2; D uncertain. Germline CDR1 reads SNHLY; CDR2 reads FYNNEI. The CDR3 is made up of 14 amino acids. V lost 6 bases, J lost 0 bases, and 11 bases lay in between. CDR3: CASRNDISNYGYTF. CDR3 coding DNA: TGTGCCAGCAGGAATGACATTTCTAACTATGGCTACACCTTC. Based on the CDR3 plus reference TRBV2 and TRBJ1-2, the full variable domain is EPEVTQTPSHQVTQMGQEVILRCVPISNHLYFYWYRQILGQKVEFLVSFYNNEISEKSEIFDDQFSVERPDGSNFTLKIRSTKLEDSAMYFCASRNDISNYGYTFGSGTRLTVV.